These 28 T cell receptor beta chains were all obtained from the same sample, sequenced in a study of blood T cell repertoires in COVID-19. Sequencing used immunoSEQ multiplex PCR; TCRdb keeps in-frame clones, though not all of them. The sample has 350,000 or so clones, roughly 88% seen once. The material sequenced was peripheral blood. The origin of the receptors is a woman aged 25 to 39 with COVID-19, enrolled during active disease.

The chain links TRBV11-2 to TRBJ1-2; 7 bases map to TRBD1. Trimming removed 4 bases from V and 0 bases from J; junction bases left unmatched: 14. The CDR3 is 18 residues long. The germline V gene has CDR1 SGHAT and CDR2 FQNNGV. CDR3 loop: CASSSRLTGVPANYGYTF. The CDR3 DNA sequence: TGTGCCAGCAGCTCCAGACTTACAGGGGTTCCAGCTAACTATGGCTACACCTTC. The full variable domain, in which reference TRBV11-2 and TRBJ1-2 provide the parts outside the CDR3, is EAGVAQSPRYKIIEKRQSVAFWCNPISGHATLYWYQQILGQGPKLLIQFQNNGVVDDSQLPKDRFSAERLKGVDSTLKIQPAKLEDSAVYLCASSSRLTGVPANYGYTFGSGTRLTVV.

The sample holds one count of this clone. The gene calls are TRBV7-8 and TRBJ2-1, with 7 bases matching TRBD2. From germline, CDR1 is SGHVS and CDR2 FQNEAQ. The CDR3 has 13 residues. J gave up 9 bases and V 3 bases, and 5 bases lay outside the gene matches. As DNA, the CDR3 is TGTGCCAGCAGCTTTGAGCGGGGCACTGAGCAGTTCTTC. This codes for CASSFERGTEQFF.

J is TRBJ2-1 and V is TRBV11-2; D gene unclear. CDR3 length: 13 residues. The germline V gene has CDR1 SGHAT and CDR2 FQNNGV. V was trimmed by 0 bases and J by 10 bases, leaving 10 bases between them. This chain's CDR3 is CASSLDMRQEQFF. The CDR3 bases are TGTGCCAGCAGCTTAGACATGCGGCAGGAGCAGTTCTTC.

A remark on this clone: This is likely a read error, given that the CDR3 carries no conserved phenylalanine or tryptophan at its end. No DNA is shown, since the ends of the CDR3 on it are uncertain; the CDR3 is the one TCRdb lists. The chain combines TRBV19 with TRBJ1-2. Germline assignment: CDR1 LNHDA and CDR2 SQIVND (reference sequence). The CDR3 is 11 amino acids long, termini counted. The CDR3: CASSLGTDWSR.

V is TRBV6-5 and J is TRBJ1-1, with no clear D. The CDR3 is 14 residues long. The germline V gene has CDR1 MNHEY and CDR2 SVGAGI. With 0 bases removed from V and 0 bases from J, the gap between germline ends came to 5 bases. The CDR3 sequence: CASSYSGMNTEAFF. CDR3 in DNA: TGTGCCAGCAGTTACTCCGGGATGAACACTGAAGCTTTCTTT.

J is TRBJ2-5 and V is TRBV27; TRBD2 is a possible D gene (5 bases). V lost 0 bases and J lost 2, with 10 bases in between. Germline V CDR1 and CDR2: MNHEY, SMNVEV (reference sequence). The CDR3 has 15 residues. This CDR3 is CASSLSFGIQETQYF. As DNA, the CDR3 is TGTGCCAGCAGTTTATCGTTCGGGATACAAGAGACCCAGTACTTC.

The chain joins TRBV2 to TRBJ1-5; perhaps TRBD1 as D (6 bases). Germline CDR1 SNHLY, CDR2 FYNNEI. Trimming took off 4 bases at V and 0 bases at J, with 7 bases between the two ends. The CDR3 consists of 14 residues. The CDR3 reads CASSADSSNQPQHF. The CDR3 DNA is TGTGCCAGCAGTGCGGACAGTAGCAATCAGCCCCAGCATTTT.

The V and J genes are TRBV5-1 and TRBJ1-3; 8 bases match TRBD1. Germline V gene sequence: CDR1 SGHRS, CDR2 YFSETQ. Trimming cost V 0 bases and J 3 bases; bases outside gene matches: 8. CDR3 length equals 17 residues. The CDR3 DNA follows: TGCGCCAGCAGCTTGGGTCGGACAGGGACGTTTGGAAACACCATATATTTT. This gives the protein CASSLGRTGTFGNTIYF. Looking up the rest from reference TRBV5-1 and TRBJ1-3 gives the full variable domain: KAGVTQTPRYLIKTRGQQVTLSCSPISGHRSVSWYQQTPGQGLQFLFEYFSETQRNKGNFPGRFSGRQFSNSRSEMNVSTLELGDSALYLCASSLGRTGTFGNTIYFGEGSWLTVV.

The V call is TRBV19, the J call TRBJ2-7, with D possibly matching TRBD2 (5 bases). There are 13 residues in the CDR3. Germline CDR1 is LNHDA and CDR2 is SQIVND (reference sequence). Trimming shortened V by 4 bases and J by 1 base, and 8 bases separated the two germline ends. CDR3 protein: CASSTSQSYEQYF. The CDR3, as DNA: TGTGCCAGTAGTACTAGCCAATCCTACGAGCAGTACTTC.

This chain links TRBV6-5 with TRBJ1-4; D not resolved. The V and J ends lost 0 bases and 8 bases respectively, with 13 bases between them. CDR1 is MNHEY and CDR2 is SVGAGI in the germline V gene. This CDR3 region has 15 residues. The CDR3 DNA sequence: TGTGCCAGCAGTTACTCGAGAGGCGTTGGGGAAAAACTGTTTTTT. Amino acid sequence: CASSYSRGVGEKLFF.

CDR3 in amino acids: CASLYRRSNYGYTF. The DNA of the CDR3 is TGTGCCAGCCTCTACAGGAGATCTAACTATGGCTACACCTTC. The chain employs TRBV2 and TRBJ1-2; D is possibly TRBD1 (5 bases). Germline V gene lookup returns CDR1 SNHLY and CDR2 FYNNEI. V lost 8 bases to trimming and J lost 0 bases, with 13 bases between them. CDR3 length equals 14 residues.

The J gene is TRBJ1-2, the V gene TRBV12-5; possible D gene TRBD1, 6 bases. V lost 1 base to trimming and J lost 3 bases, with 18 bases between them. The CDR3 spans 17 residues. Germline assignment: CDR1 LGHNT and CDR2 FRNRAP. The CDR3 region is CASGLAPSGGADYGYTF. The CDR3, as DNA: TGTGCTAGTGGTTTGGCTCCCTCGGGGGGGGCGGACTATGGCTACACCTTC.

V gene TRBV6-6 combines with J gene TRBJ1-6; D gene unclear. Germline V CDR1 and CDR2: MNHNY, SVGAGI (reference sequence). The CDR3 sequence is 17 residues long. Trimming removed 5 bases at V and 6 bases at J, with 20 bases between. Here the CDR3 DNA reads TGTGCCAGCAGTCCATGGGAGGGCGAGACGGGTAATTCACCCCTCCACTTT. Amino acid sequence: CASSPWEGETGNSPLHF.

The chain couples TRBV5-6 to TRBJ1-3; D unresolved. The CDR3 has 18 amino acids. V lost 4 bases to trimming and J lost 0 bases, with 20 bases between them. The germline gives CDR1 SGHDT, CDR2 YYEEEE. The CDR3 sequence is CASSPFGGPTSSGNTIYF. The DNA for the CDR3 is TGTGCCAGCAGCCCTTTTGGAGGCCCGACGAGCTCTGGAAACACCATATATTTT.

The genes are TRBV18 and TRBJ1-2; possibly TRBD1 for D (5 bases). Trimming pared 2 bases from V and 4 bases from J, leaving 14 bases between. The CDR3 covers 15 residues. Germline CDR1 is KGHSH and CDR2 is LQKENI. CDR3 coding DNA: TGTGCCAGCTCACCAGGCCGGCAGGGAGGCTATGGCTACACCTTC. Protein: CASSPGRQGGYGYTF.

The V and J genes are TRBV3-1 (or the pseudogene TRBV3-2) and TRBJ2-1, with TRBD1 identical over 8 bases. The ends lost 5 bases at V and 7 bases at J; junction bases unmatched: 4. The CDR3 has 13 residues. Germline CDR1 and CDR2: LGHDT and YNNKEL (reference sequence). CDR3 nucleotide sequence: TGTGCCAGCAGCGGACAGGGTTGGAATGAGCAGTTCTTC. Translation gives CASSGQGWNEQFF.

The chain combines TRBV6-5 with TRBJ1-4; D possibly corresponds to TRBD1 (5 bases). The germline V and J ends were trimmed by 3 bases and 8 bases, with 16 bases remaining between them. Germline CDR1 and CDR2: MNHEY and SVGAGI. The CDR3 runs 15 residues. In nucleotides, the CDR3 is TGTGCCAGCAGTTATTTTGGCAGGGCGGGGGAAAAACTGTTTTTT. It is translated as CASSYFGRAGEKLFF.

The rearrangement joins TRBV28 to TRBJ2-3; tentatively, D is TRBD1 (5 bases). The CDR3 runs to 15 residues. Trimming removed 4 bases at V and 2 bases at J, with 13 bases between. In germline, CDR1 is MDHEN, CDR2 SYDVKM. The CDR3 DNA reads TGTGCCAGCAGTTCCCAGGGCTTGGCCACAGATACGCAGTATTTT. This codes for CASSSQGLATDTQYF.

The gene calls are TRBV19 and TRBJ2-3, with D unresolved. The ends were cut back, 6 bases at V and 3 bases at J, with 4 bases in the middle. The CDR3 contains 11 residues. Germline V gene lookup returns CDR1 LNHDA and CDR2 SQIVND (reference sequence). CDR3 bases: TGTGCCAGTAGCCAGACAGATACGCAGTATTTT. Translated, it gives CASSQTDTQYF.

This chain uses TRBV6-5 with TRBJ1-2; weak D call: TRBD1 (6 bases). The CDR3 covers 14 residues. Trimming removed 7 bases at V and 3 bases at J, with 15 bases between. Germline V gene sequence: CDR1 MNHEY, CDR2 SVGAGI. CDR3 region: CASNKRGMDYGYTF. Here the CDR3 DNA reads TGTGCCAGCAACAAGAGGGGGATGGACTATGGCTACACCTTC.

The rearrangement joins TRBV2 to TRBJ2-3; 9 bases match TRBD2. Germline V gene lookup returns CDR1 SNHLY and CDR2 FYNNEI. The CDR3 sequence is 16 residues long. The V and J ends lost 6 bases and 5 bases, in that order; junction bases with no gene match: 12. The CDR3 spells CASSLPRGGRKDTQYF. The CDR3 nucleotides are TGTGCCAGCAGCCTACCGCGGGGGGGCCGTAAAGATACGCAGTATTTT.

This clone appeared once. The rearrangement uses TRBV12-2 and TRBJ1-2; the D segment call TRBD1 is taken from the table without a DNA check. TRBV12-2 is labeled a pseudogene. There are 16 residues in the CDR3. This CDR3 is CASPPSPPVQNYGYTF. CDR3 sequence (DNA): TGTGCAAGTCCCCCTTCCCCCCCTGTACAAAATTATGGCTACACCTTC.

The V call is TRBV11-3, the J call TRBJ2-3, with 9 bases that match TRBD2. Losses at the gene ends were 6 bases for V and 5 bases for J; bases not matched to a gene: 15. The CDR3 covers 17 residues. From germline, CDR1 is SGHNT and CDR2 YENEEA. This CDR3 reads CASSKPISSGEGDTQYF. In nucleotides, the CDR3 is TGTGCCAGCAGTAAACCAATATCTAGCGGGGAAGGAGATACGCAGTATTTT.

CDR3 in amino acids: CASTWARNTEAFF. CDR3 coding DNA: TGTGCCAGCACTTGGGCACGGAACACTGAAGCTTTCTTT. The chain carries TRBV12-3 or TRBV12-4 and TRBJ1-1; D gene unclear. V lost 7 bases and J 1 base, leaving 10 bases between the germline ends. This CDR3 comprises 13 residues.

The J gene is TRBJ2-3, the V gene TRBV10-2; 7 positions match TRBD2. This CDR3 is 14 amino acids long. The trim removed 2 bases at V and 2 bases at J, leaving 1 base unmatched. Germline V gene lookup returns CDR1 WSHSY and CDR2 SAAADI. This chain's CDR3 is CASSEREDTDTQYF. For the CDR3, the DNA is TGCGCCAGCAGTGAGCGGGAGGACACAGATACGCAGTATTTT.

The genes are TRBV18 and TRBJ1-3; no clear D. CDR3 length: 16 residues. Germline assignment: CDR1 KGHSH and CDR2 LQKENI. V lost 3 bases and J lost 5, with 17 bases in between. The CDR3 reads CASSPWAATSRNTIYF. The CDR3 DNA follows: TGTGCCAGCTCACCTTGGGCAGCAACCAGTCGAAACACCATATATTTT.

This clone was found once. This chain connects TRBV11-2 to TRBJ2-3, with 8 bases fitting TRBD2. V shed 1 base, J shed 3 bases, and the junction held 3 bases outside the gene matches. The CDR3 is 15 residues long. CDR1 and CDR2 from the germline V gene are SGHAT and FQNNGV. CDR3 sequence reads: CASSLGSGVTDTQYF. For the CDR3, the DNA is TGTGCCAGCAGCTTAGGTAGCGGGGTAACAGATACGCAGTATTTT.

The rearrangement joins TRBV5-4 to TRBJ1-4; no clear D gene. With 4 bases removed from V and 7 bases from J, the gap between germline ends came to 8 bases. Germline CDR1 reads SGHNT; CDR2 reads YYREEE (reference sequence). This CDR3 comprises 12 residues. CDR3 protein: CASSQSGEKLFF. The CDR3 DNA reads TGTGCCAGCAGCCAATCGGGTGAAAAACTGTTTTTT.